This is a list of T cell receptor beta chains from one sample in a study of blood T cell repertoires in COVID-19. Sequenced by immunoSEQ multiplex PCR; TCRdb stores in-frame clones only, minus some. The sample has fewer than 200,000 clones, more than 75% seen once. Source material: PBMCs or T cells enriched from blood (not recorded which). The receptors were gathered from a woman aged 50 to 60 who had recovered from COVID-19. CDR3s include the opening cysteine and the closing phenylalanine or tryptophan. A D gene is named only where the DNA matches it firmly. Clone size appears in some rows only: once, few, many, or a class for an expanded clone.

TRBD2	-	TRBV19	TRBJ2-7	TGTGCCAGTAATCCTAGCGGGAGGGGAACCTACGAGCAGTACTTC	CASNPSGRGTYEQYF
-	many	TRBV5-8	TRBJ1-4	TGTGCCAGCAGCCTAAGCGGGATCGTTCGAGAAAAACTGTTTTTT	CASSLSGIVREKLFF
-	-	TRBV19	TRBJ1-5	TGTGCCAGTAGGGGGAGTGGCCAGCCCCAGCATTTT	CASRGSGQPQHF
-	-	TRBV25-1	TRBJ1-2	TGTGCCAGCAGTGAATTTGGACTTAACTATGGCTACACCTTC	CASSEFGLNYGYTF
TRBD2	-	TRBV19	TRBJ2-1	TGTGCCACGGGACTAGCGGGAGGGCCGTTAGATGAGCAGTTCTTC	CATGLAGGPLDEQFF
-	few	TRBV28	TRBJ2-1	TGTGCCAGCAGTTTAGGGGGACTGTCTCGTTACAATGAGCAGTTCTTC	CASSLGGLSRYNEQFF
-	-	TRBV18	TRBJ1-4	TGTGCCAGCTCTCCCCAGGGGCATGAAAAACTGTTTTTT	CASSPQGHEKLFF
TRBD1	-	TRBV20-1	TRBJ2-1	TGCAGTGCTCGTGCCTCCAGGGGGAAAGTTAGCAATGAGCAGTTCTTC	CSARASRGKVSNEQFF
-	-	TRBV5-6	TRBJ2-7	TGTGCCAGCAGGAAAGGAGGGAGCGCCTACGAGCAGTACTTC	CASRKGGSAYEQYF
TRBD2	-	TRBV14	TRBJ2-1	TGTGCCAGCAGCCAAGAACTAGCGGACCCCTACAATGAGCAGTTCTTC	CASSQELADPYNEQFF
-	-	TRBV4-3	TRBJ2-3	TGCGCCAGCAGCCAAGCCGAGGGACTTGGCGGGGGCACAGATACGCAGTATTTT	CASSQAEGLGGGTDTQYF
-	-	TRBV19	TRBJ1-5	TGTGCCAGTAATACAGGGTGGGATCAGCCCCAGCATTTT	CASNTGWDQPQHF
-	many	TRBV3-1/TRBV3-2	TRBJ2-5	TGTGCCAGCAGCCAGCCAAAGAGAGAAAGGGGAGAGACCCAGTACTTC	CASSQPKRERGETQYF
TRBD1	-	TRBV6-5	TRBJ1-4	TGTGCCAGCAGTTACGACAGGGGTGGGGAAAAACTGTTTTTT	CASSYDRGGEKLFF
-	-	TRBV20-1	TRBJ1-2	TGCAGTGCTAGTGGGAGATCCTATGGCTACACCTTC	CSASGRSYGYTF
TRBD1	-	TRBV19	TRBJ2-7	TGTGCCAGTAGGGCACAGGGGAATAACTACGAGCAGTACTTC	CASRAQGNNYEQYF
-	-	TRBV6-4	TRBJ2-2	TGTGCCAGCAGCCAACGGACAGCCTCGAACACCGGGGAGCTGTTTTTT	CASSQRTASNTGELFF
TRBD2	once	TRBV7-8	TRBJ2-3	TGTGCCAGCAGACAAGGACTAGCCACAGATACGCAGTATTTT	CASRQGLATDTQYF
-	once	TRBV10-3	TRBJ1-2	TGTGCCATCACTCCAGGGACAATACCTAACTATGGCTACACCTTC	CAITPGTIPNYGYTF
-	-	TRBV3-1/TRBV3-2	TRBJ1-2	TGTGCCAGCAGCCGAACCTCGGGTGGCTACACCTTC	CASSRTSGGYTF
-	-	TRBV27	TRBJ2-1	TGTGCCAGCAGCCTTTACCTAACCGGGAGAATGAATGAGCAGTTCTTC	CASSLYLTGRMNEQFF
TRBD2	-	TRBV9	TRBJ2-1	TGTGCCAGCAGCGTAGAGACTAGCGGGAGTAGGGGCAATGAGCAGTTCTTC	CASSVETSGSRGNEQFF
-	-	TRBV25-1	TRBJ2-1	TGTGCCAGCAGTGAACGAGGGGGATTCAGGGGTGGCAATGAGCAGTTCTTC	CASSERGGFRGGNEQFF
-	-	TRBV19	TRBJ1-1	TGTGCCAGTAGACCACAGGGCACTGAAGCTTTCTTT	CASRPQGTEAFF
-	-	TRBV7-2	TRBJ2-3	TGTGCCAGCAGCTTAGTGACTGGGAGCACAGATACGCAGTATTTT	CASSLVTGSTDTQYF
TRBD2	-	TRBV4-3	TRBJ2-1	TGCGCCAGCAGCCAAGAACAACCTTCATGGGGACTAAGCGCCGGCTTTTTCTTC	CASSQEQPSWGLSAGFFF
-	-	TRBV7-8	TRBJ1-2	TGTGCCAGCAGCCCAGCGGGGCGCTATGGCTACACCTTC	CASSPAGRYGYTF
-	once	TRBV27	TRBJ1-5	TGTGCCAGCATGGGAACCGGGACATTCAATCAGCCCCAGCATTTT	CASMGTGTFNQPQHF
-	-	TRBV7-7	TRBJ2-5	TGTGCCAGCAGCTTAGATTTGCAGGCCCAAGAGACCCAGTACTTC	CASSLDLQAQETQYF
TRBD1	-	TRBV11-2	TRBJ2-3	TGTGCCAGCAGCTTGGGCAGGGGGATGGGGTTTGGCACAGATACGCAGTATTTT	CASSLGRGMGFGTDTQYF
TRBD1	-	TRBV4-3	TRBJ1-2	TGCGCCAGCAGCCAACAGACAGGGGATGGCTACACCTTC	CASSQQTGDGYTF
-	-	TRBV19	TRBJ1-5	TGTGCCAGTAGTAGCCGGGACACGACAACACTAGGGGATCAGCCCCAGCATTTT	CASSSRDTTTLGDQPQHF
TRBD2	once	TRBV5-6	TRBJ2-3	TGTGCCAGCAGTGGGGCTAGCGGGAGCACAGATACGCAGTATTTT	CASSGASGSTDTQYF
TRBD2	many	TRBV7-6	TRBJ2-7	TGTGCCAGCAGCTCTAATAGGGGAGGTGCGGGAGCGCAATACGAGCAGTACTTC	CASSSNRGGAGAQYEQYF
-	-	TRBV2	TRBJ1-2	TGTGCCAGCAGTGACAGTCCCGGGGTTGTCTATGGCTACACCTTC	CASSDSPGVVYGYTF
TRBD1	-	TRBV4-1	TRBJ2-3	TGCGCCAGCAGCCCGGACAGGGGGAGAGATACGCAGTATTTT	CASSPDRGRDTQYF
TRBD1	-	TRBV5-6	TRBJ1-2	TGTGCCAGCAGCTCGAAAGGGACAGACTATGGCTACACCTTC	CASSSKGTDYGYTF
TRBD1	-	TRBV28	TRBJ1-1	TGTGCCAGCAGTTCCGACAGGGGGCGGGACACTGAAGCTTTCTTT	CASSSDRGRDTEAFF
-	-	TRBV7-2	TRBJ2-1	TGTGCCAGCAGACGCGAGCTCCACAATGAGCAGTTCTTC	CASRRELHNEQFF
TRBD2	-	TRBV20-1	TRBJ2-7	TGCAGTGCTAGTAGCGGGCACGAGCAGTACTTC	CSASSGHEQYF
-	-	TRBV27	TRBJ1-1	TGTGCCAGCAGTTTACGGGGAATAAACACTGAAGCTTTCTTT	CASSLRGINTEAFF
TRBD2	many	TRBV19	TRBJ2-2	TGTGCCAGTAGTATCTCACTAGCGGGGGACGGGGAGCTGTTTTTT	CASSISLAGDGELFF
-	-	TRBV6-5	TRBJ2-7	TGTGCCAGCAGTCGGGATTTAAACGAGCAGTACTTC	CASSRDLNEQYF
-	once	TRBV9	TRBJ2-7	TGTGCCAGCAGCGTAGCTGGTGGGGGGTCAGCTTCCCTCTACGAGCAGTACTTC	CASSVAGGGSASLYEQYF
-	-	TRBV18	TRBJ2-7	TGTGCCAGCTCACCAGGGCAAGGGAGGTCCCACGAGCAGTACTTC	CASSPGQGRSHEQYF
-	-	TRBV2	TRBJ1-2	TGTGCCAGCAGTGTGGGACAAGACTATGGCTACACCTTC	CASSVGQDYGYTF
-	-	TRBV21-1	TRBJ2-1	TGTGCCAGCAGCAAAGAGGCGGGATCCTCTAGGCCCTCCTACAATGAGCAGTTCTTC	CASSKEAGSSRPSYNEQFF
-	-	TRBV7-3	TRBJ1-3	TGTGCCAGCAGACAGGGCCCCGGAAACACCATATATTTT	CASRQGPGNTIYF
-	-	TRBV4-3	TRBJ1-2	TGCGCCAGCAGCCAAGATCCTACCGGTAGTTCTTATGGCTACACCTTC	CASSQDPTGSSYGYTF
TRBD2	-	TRBV9	TRBJ2-7	TGTGCCAGCAGCGTAGAGGCGGGGGACTCCTACGAGCAGTACTTC	CASSVEAGDSYEQYF
-	-	TRBV12-5	TRBJ2-3	TGTGCTAGTGGTTTGGTACTGGAACTAGCAGACAAAGCAGATACGCAGTATTTT	CASGLVLELADKADTQYF
-	-	TRBV28	TRBJ2-2	TGTGCCAGCAGTTTAATCCAGGGCCCTAAGTACACCGGGGAGCTGTTTTTT	CASSLIQGPKYTGELFF
-	-	TRBV10-3	TRBJ2-7	TGTGCCAGCGGACAGTTTCCCGAGCAGTACTTC	CASGQFPEQYF
TRBD1	few	TRBV7-2	TRBJ2-3	TGTGCCAGCAGCTTAGTGGGACAGGGGTCAGATACGCAGTATTTT	CASSLVGQGSDTQYF
-	many	TRBV19	TRBJ1-1	TGTGCCAGTAGTATAGATCGTCAGGGTGGGAGGTTCACTGAAGCTTTCTTT	CASSIDRQGGRFTEAFF
-	few	TRBV6-5	TRBJ1-2	TGTGCCAGCAGTTACGAGAGGGGGAACTATGGCTACACCTTC	CASSYERGNYGYTF
TRBD2	-	TRBV28	TRBJ2-7	TGTGCCAGCAGCCGTAGCGGGAGGGTCTACGAGCAGTACTTC	CASSRSGRVYEQYF
TRBD1	-	TRBV18	TRBJ2-5	TGTGCCAGCTCAGCGACAGGGGTGGAAGAGACCCAGTACTTC	CASSATGVEETQYF
-	-	TRBV24-1	TRBJ2-5	TGTGCCACCAGCTCCTCCAGCGGTTTCTCGGAGACCCAGTACTTC	CATSSSSGFSETQYF